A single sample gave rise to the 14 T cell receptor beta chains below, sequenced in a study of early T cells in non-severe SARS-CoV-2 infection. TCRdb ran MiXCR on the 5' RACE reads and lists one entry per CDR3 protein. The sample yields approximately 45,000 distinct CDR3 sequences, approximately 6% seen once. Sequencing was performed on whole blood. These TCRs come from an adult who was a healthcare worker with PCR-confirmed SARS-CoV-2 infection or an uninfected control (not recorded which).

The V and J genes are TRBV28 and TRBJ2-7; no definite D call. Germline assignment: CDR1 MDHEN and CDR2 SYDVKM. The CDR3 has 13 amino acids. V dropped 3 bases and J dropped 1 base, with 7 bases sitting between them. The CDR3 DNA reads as TGTGCCAGCAGTTTTGCTGGGTCCTACGAGCAGTACTTC. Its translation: CASSFAGSYEQYF. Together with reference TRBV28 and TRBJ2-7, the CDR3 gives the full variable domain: DVKVTQSSRYLVKRTGEKVFLECVQDMDHENMFWYRQDPGLGLRLIYFSYDVKMKEKGDIPEGYSVSREKKERFSLILESASTNQTSMYLCASSFAGSYEQYFGPGTRLTVT.

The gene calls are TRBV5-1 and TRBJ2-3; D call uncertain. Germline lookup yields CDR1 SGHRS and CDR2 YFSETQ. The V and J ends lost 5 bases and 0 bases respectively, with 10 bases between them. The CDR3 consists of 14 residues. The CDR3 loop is CASRRTTSTDTQYF. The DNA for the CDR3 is TGCGCCAGCAGACGAACTACTAGCACAGATACGCAGTATTTT. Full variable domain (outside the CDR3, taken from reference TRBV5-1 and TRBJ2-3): KAGVTQTPRYLIKTRGQQVTLSCSPISGHRSVSWYQQTPGQGLQFLFEYFSETQRNKGNFPGRFSGRQFSNSRSEMNVSTLELGDSALYLCASRRTTSTDTQYFGPGTRLTVL.

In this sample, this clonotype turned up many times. The CDR3 is CASSLDSPTEAFF. Written as DNA, the CDR3 is TGCGCCAGCAGCTTGGACAGTCCGACTGAAGCTTTCTTT. The chain couples TRBV5-1 to TRBJ1-1; D uncertain. Germline V CDR1 and CDR2: SGHRS, YFSETQ. V was pared by 0 bases and J by 5 bases, with 8 bases between. The CDR3 consists of 13 residues.

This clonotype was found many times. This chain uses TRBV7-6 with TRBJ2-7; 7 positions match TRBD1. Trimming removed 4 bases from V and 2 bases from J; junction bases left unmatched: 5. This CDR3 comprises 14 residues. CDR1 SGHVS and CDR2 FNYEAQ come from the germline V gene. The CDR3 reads CASSSLGQAYEQYF. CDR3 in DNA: TGTGCCAGCAGCTCCCTCGGACAGGCCTACGAGCAGTACTTC.

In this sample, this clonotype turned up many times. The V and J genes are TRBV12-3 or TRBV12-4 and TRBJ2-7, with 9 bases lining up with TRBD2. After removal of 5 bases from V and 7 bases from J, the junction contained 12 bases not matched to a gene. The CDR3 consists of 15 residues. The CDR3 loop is CASSGGGGLRFEQYF. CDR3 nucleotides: TGTGCCAGCAGTGGCGGGGGGGGTCTTCGGTTTGAGCAGTACTTC.

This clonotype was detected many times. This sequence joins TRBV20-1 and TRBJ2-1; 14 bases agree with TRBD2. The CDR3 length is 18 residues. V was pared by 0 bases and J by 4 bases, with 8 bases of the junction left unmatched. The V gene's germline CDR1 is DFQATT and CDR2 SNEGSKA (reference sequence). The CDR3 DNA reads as TGCAGTGCTAGAGATTCGGCCGGGACTAGCGGGGGTTACAATGAGCAGTTCTTC. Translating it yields CSARDSAGTSGGYNEQFF.

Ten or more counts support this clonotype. The chain's CDR3 is CASSNRDRVGNEQFF. CDR3 DNA: TGTGCCAGCAGTAACCGGGACAGGGTAGGCAATGAGCAGTTCTTC. The chain carries TRBV6-5 and TRBJ2-1; TRBD1 matches at 9 bases. The V and J ends lost 5 bases and 6 bases, in that order; junction bases with no gene match: 8. CDR1 and CDR2 from the germline V gene are MNHEY and SVGAGI. CDR3 length: 15 residues.

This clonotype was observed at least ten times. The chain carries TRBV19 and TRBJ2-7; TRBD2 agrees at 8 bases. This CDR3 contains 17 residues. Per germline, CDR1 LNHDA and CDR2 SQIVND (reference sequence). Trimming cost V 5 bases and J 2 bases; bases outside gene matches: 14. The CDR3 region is CASSPHPGGGSPYEQYF. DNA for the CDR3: TGTGCCAGTAGTCCACACCCCGGCGGGGGGTCACCCTACGAGCAGTACTTC.

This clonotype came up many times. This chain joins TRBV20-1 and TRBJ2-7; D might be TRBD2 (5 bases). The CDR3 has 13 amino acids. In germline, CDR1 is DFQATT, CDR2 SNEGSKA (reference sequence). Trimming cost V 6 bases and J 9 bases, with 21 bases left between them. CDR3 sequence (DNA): TGCAGTGCGCACGTATTAGACGAGGCGGGGCAGTACTTC. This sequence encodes CSAHVLDEAGQYF.

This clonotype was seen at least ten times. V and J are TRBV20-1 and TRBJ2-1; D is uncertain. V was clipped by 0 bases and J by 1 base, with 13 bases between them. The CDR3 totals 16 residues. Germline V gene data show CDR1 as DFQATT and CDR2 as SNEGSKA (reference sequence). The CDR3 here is CSARDPRRRSYNEQFF. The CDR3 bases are TGCAGTGCTAGAGATCCGAGGAGAAGGTCCTACAATGAGCAGTTCTTC.

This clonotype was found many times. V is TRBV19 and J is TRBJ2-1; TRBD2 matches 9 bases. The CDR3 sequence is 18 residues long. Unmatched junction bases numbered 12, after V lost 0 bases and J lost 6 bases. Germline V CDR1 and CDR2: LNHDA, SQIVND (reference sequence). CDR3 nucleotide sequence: TGTGCCAGTAGTATAGAACCCCCTTGGCGGGGGGGCCGCAATGAGCAGTTCTTC. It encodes CASSIEPPWRGGRNEQFF.

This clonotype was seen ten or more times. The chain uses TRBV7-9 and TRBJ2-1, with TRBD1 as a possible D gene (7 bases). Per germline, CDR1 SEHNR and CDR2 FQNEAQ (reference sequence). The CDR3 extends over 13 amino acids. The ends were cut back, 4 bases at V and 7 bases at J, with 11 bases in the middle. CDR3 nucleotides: TGTGCCAGCAGCTCAGCAGGGGGGAATGAGCAGTTCTTC. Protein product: CASSSAGGNEQFF.

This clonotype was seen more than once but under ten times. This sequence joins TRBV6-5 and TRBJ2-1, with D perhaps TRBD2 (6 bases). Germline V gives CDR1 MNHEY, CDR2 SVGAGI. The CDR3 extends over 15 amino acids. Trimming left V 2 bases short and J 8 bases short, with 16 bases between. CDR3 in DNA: TGTGCCAGCAGTTACAGCGGGCCTACTCTGGATGAGCAGTTCTTC. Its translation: CASSYSGPTLDEQFF.

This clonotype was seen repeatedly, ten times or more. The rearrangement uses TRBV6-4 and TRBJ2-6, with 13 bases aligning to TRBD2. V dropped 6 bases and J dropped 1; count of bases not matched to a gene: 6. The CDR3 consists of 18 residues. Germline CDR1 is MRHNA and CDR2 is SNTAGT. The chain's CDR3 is CASSRTSGGASGANVLTF. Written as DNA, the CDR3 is TGTGCCAGCAGCCGAACTAGCGGGGGGGCTTCTGGGGCCAACGTCCTGACTTTC.